One and the same sample provided the 20 T cell receptor beta chains below, sequenced in a study of Ad26.COV2.S vaccination and SARS-CoV-2 variants. Libraries were prepared by immunoSEQ multiplex PCR; TCRdb keeps only in-frame clonotypes and omits some of them. In the table there are roughly 420,000 clones, 85% to 90% of which are singletons. Treatment defined: around 19 received Ad26.COV2.S at low or high dose, single or two shots; about 5 received placebo; per-sample allocation not given. Samples came from day 63 after the first vaccine or placebo injection. Sequenced here: peripheral blood, sampled in a trial of Ad26.COV2.S vaccine versus placebo. These receptors were collected from a person between 18 and 59 years old who received the Ad26.COV2.S COVID-19 vaccine or a placebo.

The chain uses TRBV15 and TRBJ2-7; 8 bases align to TRBD2. The CDR3 is made up of 13 amino acids. Germline V gene sequence: CDR1 LNHNV, CDR2 YYDKDF (reference sequence). V gave up 1 base and J gave up 12 bases; unmatched junction bases: 8. The CDR3 DNA follows: TGTGCCACCAGCAGAGGTGTTAGCGGGGAGTTGTACTTC. Amino acids: CATSRGVSGELYF.

This chain links TRBV7-9 with TRBJ2-7; the match to TRBD1 covers 8 bases. Germline CDR1 is SEHNR and CDR2 is FQNEAQ (reference sequence). V gave up 5 bases and J gave up 6 bases; unmatched junction bases: 6. There are 13 residues in the CDR3. CDR3 protein: CASSPGGSIEQYF. The CDR3 DNA is TGTGCCAGCAGCCCAGGGGGCAGTATCGAGCAGTACTTC.

The chain couples TRBV10-3 to TRBJ1-1; D possibly corresponds to TRBD1 (6 bases). The CDR3 extends over 18 amino acids. Trimming stripped 4 bases from V and 3 bases from J, with 24 bases between. In germline, CDR1 is ENHRY, CDR2 SYGVKD. CDR3 loop: CAISALQIPGGSYTEAFF. CDR3 in DNA: TGTGCCATCAGTGCTCTCCAAATTCCGGGGGGCTCGTACACTGAAGCTTTCTTT.

This chain links TRBV4-1 with TRBJ2-7; TRBD2 is a possible D gene (6 bases). The germline V gene has CDR1 MGHRA and CDR2 YSYEKL. This CDR3 comprises 16 residues. The V and J ends lost 3 bases and 5 bases respectively, with 20 bases between them. The CDR3 reads CASSHPLFGGNNEQYF. The CDR3 region has the DNA TGCGCCAGCAGCCACCCCCTCTTCGGAGGGAACAACGAGCAGTACTTC.

V gene TRBV6-5 combines with J gene TRBJ2-1, with 8 bases lining up with TRBD1. V lost 4 bases and J lost 3; bases outside the gene matches: 5. Germline V gene data show CDR1 as MNHEY and CDR2 as SVGAGI. The CDR3 is 15 residues long. The CDR3 coding sequence is TGTGCCAGCAGTTCACCGGGACAGGACTACAATGAGCAGTTCTTC. This translates into CASSSPGQDYNEQFF.

This clone was recorded a few times. The chain is built from TRBV5-5 and TRBJ2-7; 8 positions agree with TRBD1. V shed 3 bases and J 4 bases; nucleotides not matched to a gene: 6. The CDR3 is 14 residues long. Germline loops: CDR1 SGHKS, CDR2 YYEKEE (reference sequence). CDR3 in DNA: TGTGCCAGCAGCTCCTCAGGGGGCGCGTACGAGCAGTACTTC. Translation: CASSSSGGAYEQYF. The whole variable domain, filled in from reference TRBV5-5 and TRBJ2-7, reads DAGVTQSPTHLIKTRGQQVTLRCSPISGHKSVSWYQQVLGQGPQFIFQYYEKEERGRGNFPDRFSARQFPNYSSELNVNALLLGDSALYLCASSSSGGAYEQYFGPGTRLTVT.

The chain has TRBV27 and TRBJ2-2; D gene uncertain. This CDR3 spans 15 amino acids. The V end lost 5 bases, the J end lost 3 bases, and 13 bases lay between the germline ends. Germline V gene data show CDR1 as MNHEY and CDR2 as SMNVEV (reference sequence). Here the CDR3 DNA reads TGTGCCAGCAGTGCGGACCAGTCCTACACCGGGGAGCTGTTTTTT. This codes for CASSADQSYTGELFF.

The genes are TRBV6-4 and TRBJ2-2; TRBD2 matches at 9 bases. The J segment lost 1 base and the V segment lost 3 bases, leaving 0 bases of the junction unmatched. CDR1 is MRHNA and CDR2 is SNTAGT in the germline V gene. This CDR3 spans 15 amino acids. CDR3 region: CASSELAGNTGELFF. As DNA, the CDR3 is TGTGCCAGCAGTGAACTAGCGGGGAACACCGGGGAGCTGTTTTTT.

The chain employs TRBV28 and TRBJ1-6; D is perhaps TRBD1 (5 bases). V lost 6 bases to trimming and J lost 2 bases, with 14 bases between them. CDR1 is MDHEN, CDR2 SYDVKM, per germline. The CDR3 is 16 amino acids. The CDR3 protein is CASRPSWGAYNSPLHF. The CDR3 nucleotides read TGTGCCAGCAGACCTAGCTGGGGGGCCTATAATTCACCCCTCCACTTT. The full variable domain, in which reference TRBV28 and TRBJ1-6 provide the parts outside the CDR3, is DVKVTQSSRYLVKRTGEKVFLECVQDMDHENMFWYRQDPGLGLRLIYFSYDVKMKEKGDIPEGYSVSREKKERFSLILESASTNQTSMYLCASRPSWGAYNSPLHFGNGTRLTVT.

The chain recombines TRBV10-2 with TRBJ2-7; D unclear. V was shortened by 8 bases and J by 1 base, with 3 bases between the two germline ends. This CDR3 contains 10 residues. CDR1 WSHSY and CDR2 SAAADI come from the germline V gene. The CDR3 nucleotides are TGCGCCAGCCGGTCCTACGAGCAGTACTTC. Its translation is CASRSYEQYF.

The V call is TRBV7-9, the J call TRBJ2-1, with a weak D call TRBD1 (6 bases). Germline V gives CDR1 SEHNR, CDR2 FQNEAQ (reference sequence). V was trimmed by 5 bases and J by 0 bases, leaving 14 bases between them. This CDR3 is built from 16 residues. CDR3 sequence (DNA): TGTGCCAGCAGCCATCCAGGGGTGAGCTCCTACAATGAGCAGTTCTTC. This codes for CASSHPGVSSYNEQFF.

The chain joins TRBV28 to TRBJ2-3, with D possibly being TRBD1 (5 bases). This CDR3 contains 14 residues. V gave up 2 bases and J gave up 8 bases, with 14 bases separating them. Germline V gene sequence: CDR1 MDHEN, CDR2 SYDVKM. CDR3 sequence (DNA): TGTGCCAGCAGTTTAGTGCAGGGCGGTCTTACGCAGTATTTT. Protein sequence: CASSLVQGGLTQYF.

The chain carries TRBV7-2 and TRBJ2-1; TRBD2 matches 11 bases. The J segment lost 8 bases and the V segment lost 2 bases, leaving 2 bases of the junction unmatched. The CDR3 is made up of 14 amino acids. Germline V lookup: CDR1 SGHTA, CDR2 FQGNSA. The CDR3 loop is CASSLTLAGDEQFF. Written as DNA, the CDR3 is TGTGCCAGCAGCTTAACACTAGCGGGGGATGAGCAGTTCTTC.

The genes are TRBV11-2 and TRBJ1-6, with D perhaps TRBD1 (5 bases). The germline V gene encodes CDR1 SGHAT and CDR2 FQNNGV. The CDR3 is made up of 15 amino acids. V lost 5 bases to trimming and J lost 7 bases, with 15 bases between them. Written as DNA, the CDR3 is TGTGCCAGCAGCCCAACGGCTCAGGGAAATTCACCCCTCCACTTT. Translated, it gives CASSPTAQGNSPLHF.

The J gene is TRBJ1-1, the V gene TRBV14; no definite D call. Per the germline V gene, CDR1 is SGHDN and CDR2 is FVKESK. There are 14 residues in the CDR3. V gave up 1 base and J gave up 4 bases, with 10 bases separating them. Here the CDR3 DNA reads TGTGCCAGCAGCCAAGTTCTTGGTCGCACTGAAGCTTTCTTT. Protein sequence: CASSQVLGRTEAFF.

The CDR3 DNA sequence: TGTGCCACCAGTGATCCCCTGACTGAGACCCAGTACTTC. This gives the protein CATSDPLTETQYF. V usage is TRBV24-1 and J usage is TRBJ2-5, with D unresolved. Trimming took off 3 bases at V and 5 bases at J, with 9 bases between the two ends. The length of the CDR3 is 13 residues. In germline, CDR1 is KGHDR, CDR2 SFDVKD.

V and J are TRBV6-5 and TRBJ1-5, with unresolved D. The CDR3 extends over 14 amino acids. Trimming took 4 bases from V and 3 from J, leaving 10 bases between them. Germline V gene data show CDR1 as MNHEY and CDR2 as SVGAGI. CDR3: CASSLQSTNQPQHF. The CDR3 nucleotides are TGTGCCAGCAGTTTACAGTCCACCAATCAGCCCCAGCATTTT.

J is TRBJ2-7 and V is TRBV4-3; D gene ambiguous. Trimming removed 4 bases at V and 3 bases at J, with 13 bases between. Germline V CDR1 and CDR2: LGHNA, YSLEER. CDR3 length: 14 residues. In DNA, the CDR3 is TGCGCCAGCAGCCCAAACTTAGGCCTCTACGAGCAGTACTTC. Translating gives CASSPNLGLYEQYF.

V is TRBV21-1 and J is TRBJ2-2. TRBV21-1 is a listed pseudogene. The CDR3 consists of 18 residues. The CDR3 DNA reads as TGTGCCAGCAGCAAAGAGATGCACCAGTACGTACTCACCGGGGAGCTGTTTTTT. This encodes CASSKEMHQYVLTGELFF.

The V call is TRBV5-1, the J call TRBJ1-3; D possibly corresponds to TRBD1 (6 bases). The CDR3 is 14 residues long. Germline lookup yields CDR1 SGHRS and CDR2 YFSETQ. Trimming removed 2 bases from V and 6 bases from J, with 12 bases in between. CDR3 sequence reads: CASSLGGAKNTIYF. CDR3 in DNA: TGCGCCAGCAGCTTAGGGGGGGCGAAAAACACCATATATTTT.